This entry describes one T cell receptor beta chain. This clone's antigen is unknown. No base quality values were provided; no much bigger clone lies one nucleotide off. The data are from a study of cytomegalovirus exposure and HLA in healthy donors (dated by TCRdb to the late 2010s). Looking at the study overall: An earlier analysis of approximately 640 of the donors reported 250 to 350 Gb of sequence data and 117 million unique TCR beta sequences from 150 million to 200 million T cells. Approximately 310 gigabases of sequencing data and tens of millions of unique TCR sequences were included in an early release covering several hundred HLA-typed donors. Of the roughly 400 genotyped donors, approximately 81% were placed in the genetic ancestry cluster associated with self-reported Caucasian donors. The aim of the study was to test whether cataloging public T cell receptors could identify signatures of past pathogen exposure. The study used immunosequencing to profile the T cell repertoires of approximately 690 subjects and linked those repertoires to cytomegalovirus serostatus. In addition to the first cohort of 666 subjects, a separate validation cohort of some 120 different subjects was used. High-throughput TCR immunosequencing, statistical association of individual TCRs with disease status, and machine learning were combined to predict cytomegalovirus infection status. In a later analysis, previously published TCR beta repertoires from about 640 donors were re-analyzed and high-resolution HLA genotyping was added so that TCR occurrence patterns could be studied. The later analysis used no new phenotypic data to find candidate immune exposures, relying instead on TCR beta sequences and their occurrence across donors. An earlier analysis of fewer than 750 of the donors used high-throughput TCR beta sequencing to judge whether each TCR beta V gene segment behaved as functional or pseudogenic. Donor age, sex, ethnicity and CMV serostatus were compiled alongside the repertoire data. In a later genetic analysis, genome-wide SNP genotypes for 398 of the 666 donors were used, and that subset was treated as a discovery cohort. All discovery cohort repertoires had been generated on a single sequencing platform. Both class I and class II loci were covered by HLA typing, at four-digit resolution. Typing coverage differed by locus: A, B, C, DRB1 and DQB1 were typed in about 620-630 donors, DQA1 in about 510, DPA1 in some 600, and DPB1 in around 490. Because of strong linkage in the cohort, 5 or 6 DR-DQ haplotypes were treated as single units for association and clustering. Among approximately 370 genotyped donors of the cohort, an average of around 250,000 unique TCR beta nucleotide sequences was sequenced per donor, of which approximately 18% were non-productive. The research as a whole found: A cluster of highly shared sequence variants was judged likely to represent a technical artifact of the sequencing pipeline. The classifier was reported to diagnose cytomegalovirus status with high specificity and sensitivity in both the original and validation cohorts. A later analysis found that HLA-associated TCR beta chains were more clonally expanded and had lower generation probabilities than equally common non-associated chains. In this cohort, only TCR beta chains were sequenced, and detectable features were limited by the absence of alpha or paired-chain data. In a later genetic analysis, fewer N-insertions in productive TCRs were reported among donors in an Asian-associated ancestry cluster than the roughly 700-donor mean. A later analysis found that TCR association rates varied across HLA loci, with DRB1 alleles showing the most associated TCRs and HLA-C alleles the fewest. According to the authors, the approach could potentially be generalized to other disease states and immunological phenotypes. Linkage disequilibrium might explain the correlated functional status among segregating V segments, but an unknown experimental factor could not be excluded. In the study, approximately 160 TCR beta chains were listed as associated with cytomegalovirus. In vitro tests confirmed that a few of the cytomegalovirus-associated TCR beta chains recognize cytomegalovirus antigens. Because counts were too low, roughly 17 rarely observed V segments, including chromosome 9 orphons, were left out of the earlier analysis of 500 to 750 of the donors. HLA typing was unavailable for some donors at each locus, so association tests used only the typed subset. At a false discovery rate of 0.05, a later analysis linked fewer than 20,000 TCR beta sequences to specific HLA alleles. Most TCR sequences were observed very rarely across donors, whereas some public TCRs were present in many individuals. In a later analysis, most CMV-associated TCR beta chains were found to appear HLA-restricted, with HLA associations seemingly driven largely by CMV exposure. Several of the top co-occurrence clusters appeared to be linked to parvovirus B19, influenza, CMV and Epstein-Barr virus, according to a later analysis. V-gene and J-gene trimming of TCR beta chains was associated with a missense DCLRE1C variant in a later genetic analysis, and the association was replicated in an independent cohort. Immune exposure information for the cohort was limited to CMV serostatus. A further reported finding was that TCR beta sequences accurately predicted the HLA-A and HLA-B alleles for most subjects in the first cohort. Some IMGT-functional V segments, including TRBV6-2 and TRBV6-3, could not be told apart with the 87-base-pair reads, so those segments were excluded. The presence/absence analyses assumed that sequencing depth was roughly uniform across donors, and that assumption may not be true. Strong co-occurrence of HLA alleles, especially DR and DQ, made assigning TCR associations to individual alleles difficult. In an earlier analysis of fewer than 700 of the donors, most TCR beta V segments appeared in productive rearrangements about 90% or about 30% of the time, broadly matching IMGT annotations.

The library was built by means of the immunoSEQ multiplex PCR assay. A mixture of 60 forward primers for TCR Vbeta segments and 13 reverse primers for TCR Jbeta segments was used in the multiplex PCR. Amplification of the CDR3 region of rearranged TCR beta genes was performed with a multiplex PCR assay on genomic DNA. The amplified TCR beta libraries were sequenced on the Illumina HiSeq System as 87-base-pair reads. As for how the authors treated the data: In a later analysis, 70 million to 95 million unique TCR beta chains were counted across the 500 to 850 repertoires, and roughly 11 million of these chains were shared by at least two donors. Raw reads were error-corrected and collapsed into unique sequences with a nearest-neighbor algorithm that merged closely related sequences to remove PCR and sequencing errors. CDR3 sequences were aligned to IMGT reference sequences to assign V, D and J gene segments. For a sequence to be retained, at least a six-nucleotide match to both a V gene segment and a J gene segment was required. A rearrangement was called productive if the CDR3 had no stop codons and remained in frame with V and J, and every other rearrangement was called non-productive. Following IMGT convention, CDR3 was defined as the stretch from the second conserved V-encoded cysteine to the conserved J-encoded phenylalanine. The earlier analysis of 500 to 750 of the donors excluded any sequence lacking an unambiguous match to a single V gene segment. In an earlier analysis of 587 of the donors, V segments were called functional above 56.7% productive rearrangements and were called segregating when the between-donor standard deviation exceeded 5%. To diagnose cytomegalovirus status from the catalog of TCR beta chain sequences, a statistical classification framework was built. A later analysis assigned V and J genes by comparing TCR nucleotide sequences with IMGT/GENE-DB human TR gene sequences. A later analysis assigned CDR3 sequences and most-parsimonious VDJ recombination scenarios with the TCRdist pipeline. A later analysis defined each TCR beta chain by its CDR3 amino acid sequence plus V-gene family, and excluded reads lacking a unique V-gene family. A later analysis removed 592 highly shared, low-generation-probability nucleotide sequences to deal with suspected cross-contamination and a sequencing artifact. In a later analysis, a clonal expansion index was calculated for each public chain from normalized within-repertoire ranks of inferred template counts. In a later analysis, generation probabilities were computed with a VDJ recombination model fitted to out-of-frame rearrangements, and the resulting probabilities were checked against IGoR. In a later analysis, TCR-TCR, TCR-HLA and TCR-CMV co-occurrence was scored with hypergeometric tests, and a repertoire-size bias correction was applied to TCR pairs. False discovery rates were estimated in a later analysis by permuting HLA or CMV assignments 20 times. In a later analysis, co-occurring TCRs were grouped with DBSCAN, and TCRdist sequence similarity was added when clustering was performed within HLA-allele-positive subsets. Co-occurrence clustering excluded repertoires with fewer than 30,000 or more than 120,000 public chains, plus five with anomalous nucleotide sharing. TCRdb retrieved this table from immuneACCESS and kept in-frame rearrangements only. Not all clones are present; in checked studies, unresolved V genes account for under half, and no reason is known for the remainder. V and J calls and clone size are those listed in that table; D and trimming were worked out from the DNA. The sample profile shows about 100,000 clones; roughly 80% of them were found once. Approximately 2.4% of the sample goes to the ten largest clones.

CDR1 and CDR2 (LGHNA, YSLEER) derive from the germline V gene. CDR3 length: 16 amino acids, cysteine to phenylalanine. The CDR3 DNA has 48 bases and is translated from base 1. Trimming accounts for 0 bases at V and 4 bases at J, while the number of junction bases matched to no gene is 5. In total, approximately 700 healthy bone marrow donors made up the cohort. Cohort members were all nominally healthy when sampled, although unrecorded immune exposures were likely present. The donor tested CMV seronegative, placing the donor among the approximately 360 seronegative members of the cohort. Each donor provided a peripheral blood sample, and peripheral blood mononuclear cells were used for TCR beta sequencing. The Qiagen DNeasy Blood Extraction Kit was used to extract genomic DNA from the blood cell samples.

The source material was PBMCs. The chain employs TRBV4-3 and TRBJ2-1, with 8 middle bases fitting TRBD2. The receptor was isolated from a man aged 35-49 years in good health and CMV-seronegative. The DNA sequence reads TGCGCCAGCAGCCAAGATCCAGCGGGGGCTTACAATGAGCAGTTCTTC. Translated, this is CASSQDPAGAYNEQFF.